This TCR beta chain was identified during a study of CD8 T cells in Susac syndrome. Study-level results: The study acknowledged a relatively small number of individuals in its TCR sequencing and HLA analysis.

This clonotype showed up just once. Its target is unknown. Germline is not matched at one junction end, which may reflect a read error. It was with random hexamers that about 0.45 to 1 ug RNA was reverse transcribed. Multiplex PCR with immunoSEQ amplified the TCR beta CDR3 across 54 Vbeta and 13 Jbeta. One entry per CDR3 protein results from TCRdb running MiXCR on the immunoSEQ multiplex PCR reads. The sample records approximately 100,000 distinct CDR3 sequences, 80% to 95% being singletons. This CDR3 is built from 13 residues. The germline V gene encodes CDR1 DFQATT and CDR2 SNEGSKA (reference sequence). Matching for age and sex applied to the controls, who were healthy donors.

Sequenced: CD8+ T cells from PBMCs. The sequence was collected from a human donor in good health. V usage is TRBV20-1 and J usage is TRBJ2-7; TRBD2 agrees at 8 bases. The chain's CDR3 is CSGRAGAIDEQYF. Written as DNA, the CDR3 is TGCAGTGGTAGAGCGGGGGCTATCGACGAGCAGTACTTC.